This TCR beta chain derives from a study of cytomegalovirus exposure and HLA in healthy donors. About the research overall: Early released data had about 85 million unique TCRs, all coming from HLA-typed donors. Study outcomes and limitations: HLA restriction was apparent for most CMV-associated TCR beta chains in a later analysis. A list of roughly 160 TCR beta chains associated with cytomegalovirus was given. Reportedly, diagnosis of cytomegalovirus status by the classifier showed high specificity and sensitivity.

PCR employed 60 Vbeta and 13 Jbeta primers. Profiling relied on immunoSEQ multiplex PCR, and the TCRdb table lists in-frame clones only, not all of them. The sample has about 190,000 clones, 87% seen once. On this clone itself: No antigen is known for it.

Trimming pared 6 bases from V and 4 bases from J, leaving 18 bases between. Germline V CDR1 and CDR2: MDHEN, SYDVKM. The CDR3 is 15 amino acids. The source is a boy between 2 and 15 years old in good health and CMV-seronegative. The chain uses TRBV28 and TRBJ1-2, with D perhaps matching TRBD1 (6 bases). The material sequenced was PBMCs. In nucleotides, the CDR3 is TGTGCCAGCAGCCCGATTGGACAGTCGACCTATGGCTACACCTTC. It translates to CASSPIGQSTYGYTF.